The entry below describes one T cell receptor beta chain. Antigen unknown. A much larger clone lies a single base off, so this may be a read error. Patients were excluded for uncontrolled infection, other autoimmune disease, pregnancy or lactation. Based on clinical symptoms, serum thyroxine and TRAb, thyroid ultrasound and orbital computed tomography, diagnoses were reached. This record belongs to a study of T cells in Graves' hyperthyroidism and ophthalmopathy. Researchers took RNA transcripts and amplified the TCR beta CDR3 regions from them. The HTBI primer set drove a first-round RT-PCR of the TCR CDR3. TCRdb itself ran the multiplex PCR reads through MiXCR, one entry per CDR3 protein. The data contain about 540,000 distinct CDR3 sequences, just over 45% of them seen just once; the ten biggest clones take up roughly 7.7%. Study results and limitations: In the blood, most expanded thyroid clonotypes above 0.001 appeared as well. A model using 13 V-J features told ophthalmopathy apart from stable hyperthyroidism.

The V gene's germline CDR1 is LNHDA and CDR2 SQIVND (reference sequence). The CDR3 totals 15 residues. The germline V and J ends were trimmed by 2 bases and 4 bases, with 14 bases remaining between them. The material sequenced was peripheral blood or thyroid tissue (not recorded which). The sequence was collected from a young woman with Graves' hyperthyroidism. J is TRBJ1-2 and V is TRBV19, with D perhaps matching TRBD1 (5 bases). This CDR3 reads CASSIPTDRLYGYTF. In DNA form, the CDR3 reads TGTGCCAGTAGTATACCCACCGACAGACTCTATGGCTACACCTTC.